These T cell receptor beta chains were read from a single sample in a study of Siglec-9 on CD8 T cells in melanoma. Only in-frame clones appear in the TCRdb table, and some are missing; sequencing was by immunoSEQ multiplex PCR. The sample carries around 39,000 clones, about four fifths recorded once. Sample: Siglec-9- CD8+ T cells sorted from blood. These receptors were taken from a human donor in good health. The CDR3 runs from the conserved cysteine through the conserved F or W. The D gene is left open where the match is weak. For some rows the clone size is stated as once, few or many, or as a class when expanded; others skip it.

clone_size d_call j_call v_call cdr3_nt cdr3_aa
NA TRBD1 TRBJ2-7 TRBV27 TGTGCCAGCAGTACCACTACAGGGGACGAGCAGTACTTC CASSTTTGDEQYF
NA NA TRBJ1-1 TRBV28 TGTGCCAGCAGTTTTATGAACACTGAAGCTTTCTTT CASSFMNTEAFF
NA NA TRBJ1-4 TRBV4-1 TGCGCCAGCAGCCAAGAAGGGCATCGACCTAATGAAAAACTGTTTTTT CASSQEGHRPNEKLFF
NA NA TRBJ1-1 TRBV27 TGTGCCAGCAGTTACCAGGGGCCGGGGTGGAACACTGAAGCTTTCTTT CASSYQGPGWNTEAFF
NA TRBD1 TRBJ1-5 TRBV6-1 TGTGCCAGCGGGGAGACAGGGATTAGCAATCAGCCCCAGCATTTT CASGETGISNQPQHF
NA NA TRBJ2-7 TRBV7-8 TGTGCCAGCAGCTTAGAGCAGGGGCTCGTCGAGCAGTACTTC CASSLEQGLVEQYF
NA NA TRBJ2-7 TRBV7-3 TGTGCCAGCAGCCTCCTCGCTGGGCCCTTCTACGAGCAGTACTTC CASSLLAGPFYEQYF
few TRBD1 TRBJ1-2 TRBV7-9 TGTGCCAGCAGCTTAGGGGACAGGGGGCTCTATGGCTACACCTTC CASSLGDRGLYGYTF
NA TRBD1 TRBJ1-2 TRBV7-9 TGTGCCAGCAGCTCCGGACAGGGGACATATGACTACACCTTC CASSSGQGTYDYTF
NA TRBD1 TRBJ2-5 TRBV11-2 TGTGCCAGCAGCCTCTGGACAGGGATCCAAGAGACCCAGTACTTC CASSLWTGIQETQYF
NA TRBD2 TRBJ2-5 TRBV23-1 TGCGCCAGCAGTCAATCGAACGGGGGGGCCCGGGAGACCCAGTACTTC CASSQSNGGARETQYF
NA NA TRBJ2-1 TRBV19 TGTGCCAGTAGTATAGATGGCGGGGATTGGATCTTC CASSIDGGDWIF
few NA TRBJ2-2 TRBV25-1 TGTGCCAGCAGTTCCGGGACAAGGGACACCGGGGAGCTGTTTTTT CASSSGTRDTGELFF
NA NA TRBJ1-1 TRBV4-1 TGCGCCAGCAGCCGCACGGGGGGCACTGAAGCTTTCTTT CASSRTGGTEAFF
NA NA TRBJ2-2 TRBV28 TGTGCCCACAGGACGAACACCGGGGAGCTGTTTTTT CAHRTNTGELFF
NA NA TRBJ1-1 TRBV5-6 TGTGCCAGCAGCCAACTGAGGGACATTGACACTGAAGCTTTCTTT CASSQLRDIDTEAFF
NA NA TRBJ2-5 TRBV18 TGTGCCAGCTCACCACGAGAGACCCAGTACTTC CASSPRETQYF
NA NA TRBJ2-2 TRBV4-1 TGCGCCAGCAGCCAAGATACCGAGGGACGAGGCGGGGAGCTGTTTTTT CASSQDTEGRGGELFF
once TRBD2 TRBJ2-1 TRBV6-5 TGTGCCAGCAGTGCCCCCCCGGGGGGCAATGAGCAGTTCTTC CASSAPPGGNEQFF
few NA TRBJ2-3 TRBV11-3 TGTGCCAGCGGTCCCTGGGGCTCCATCACAGATACGCAGTATTTT CASGPWGSITDTQYF
NA NA TRBJ1-1 TRBV7-9 TGTGCCAGCAGCTGGAAGGGGGACACTGAAGCTTTCTTT CASSWKGDTEAFF
NA NA TRBJ2-3 TRBV27 TGTGCCAGTTTGCCTGTCTTGGAGGGGCGAGCAGATACGCAGTATTTT CASLPVLEGRADTQYF
NA NA TRBJ2-1 TRBV6-6 TGTGCCAGCGGGGACAACTACAATGAGCAGTTCTTC CASGDNYNEQFF
NA NA TRBJ2-5 TRBV11-2 TGTGCCAGCAGCTTAGAGGACCGCTGGGAGACCCAGTACTTC CASSLEDRWETQYF
NA NA TRBJ1-5 TRBV2 TGTGCCAGCAACCCCGGTGCTACCTCCGATCAGCCCCAGCATTTT CASNPGATSDQPQHF
NA NA TRBJ1-3 TRBV11-3 TGTGCCGGAAAAGGAGGGGCCATCTCTGGAAACACCATATATTTT CAGKGGAISGNTIYF
NA NA TRBJ2-7 TRBV6-5 TGTGCCAGCAGTAACCTCGAAGGGGAACGCTACGAGCAGTACTTC CASSNLEGERYEQYF
few NA TRBJ2-7 TRBV27 TGTGCCAGCAGTCCCCGGGCGGGGTACTACGAGCAGTACTTC CASSPRAGYYEQYF
NA NA TRBJ1-2 TRBV4-1 TGCGCCAGCAGCCAGCGGGCCTCGGAACACTATGGCTACACCTTC CASSQRASEHYGYTF
NA TRBD1 TRBJ2-2 TRBV4-1 TGCGCCAGCAGCCAAGTACAGGGGGCCATCGGGGAGCTGTTTTTT CASSQVQGAIGELFF
NA NA TRBJ2-7 TRBV28 TGTGCCAGCAGTGGGCAAGGGGTGGGCGAGCAGTACTTC CASSGQGVGEQYF
NA NA TRBJ1-2 TRBV4-2 TGTGCCAGCAGCCGGAGTGAAGCGTATGGCTACACCTTC CASSRSEAYGYTF
once TRBD1 TRBJ2-1 TRBV9 TGTGCCAGCAGCGCATCCGGGACAGGGGACGATGAGCAGTTCTTC CASSASGTGDDEQFF
NA NA TRBJ1-1 TRBV30 TGTGCCTGGAATAATTACAGGAGTGAAGCTTTCTTT CAWNNYRSEAFF
NA NA TRBJ2-7 TRBV27 TGTGCCACCCGCCACGGGTTCCCGGGGAACGAGCAGTACTTC CATRHGFPGNEQYF
NA NA TRBJ1-1 TRBV9 TGTGCCAGCAGCGCGCTCCCTTTAGGAGCTTTCTTT CASSALPLGAFF
few NA TRBJ1-1 TRBV19 TGTGCCAGTAGCTTGGGGTTTACTGAAGCTTTCTTT CASSLGFTEAFF
NA NA TRBJ1-5 TRBV2 TGTGCCAGCAGTGACCCAAGGACAAGGAATCAGCCCCAGCATTTT CASSDPRTRNQPQHF
NA TRBD2 TRBJ2-2 TRBV7-6 TGTGCCAGCAGCCTAGCGGGGGACGGGGAGCTGTTTTTT CASSLAGDGELFF
once NA TRBJ2-7 TRBV10-1 TGCGCCGGTTGGACTCCCGACCCTTACGAGCAGTACTTC CAGWTPDPYEQYF
NA NA TRBJ2-7 TRBV27 TGTGCCAGCAGTTCTGTGTGGGACTCCCGGGAGGAGCAGTACTTC CASSSVWDSREEQYF
NA TRBD2 TRBJ2-7 TRBV19 TGTGCCAGTAGTATCGGTAGCGGGGGGGCCTACGAGCAGTACTTC CASSIGSGGAYEQYF
NA NA TRBJ2-7 TRBV7-9 TGTGCCAGCAGCTTAGGAGTCGAGCAGTACTTC CASSLGVEQYF
NA NA TRBJ2-2 TRBV19 TGTGCCAGTAGTATAGATCTTGGGACCTTAGGGACCGGGGAGCTGTTTTTT CASSIDLGTLGTGELFF
NA NA TRBJ1-6 TRBV30 TGTGCCTGGAGTGTGGACCTTAATTCACCCCTCCACTTT CAWSVDLNSPLHF